A single sample gave rise to the 25 T cell receptor beta chains below, sequenced in a study of early T cells in non-severe SARS-CoV-2 infection. Each CDR3 protein gets one entry after TCRdb re-called the 5' RACE reads with MiXCR. The sample has about 64,000 distinct CDR3 sequences; over 9% are singletons. The source material was whole blood, sampled at baseline. These TCRs come from an adult who was a healthcare worker with PCR-confirmed SARS-CoV-2 infection or an uninfected control (not recorded which).

The chain is built from TRBV6-6 and TRBJ1-5, with 8 bases fitting TRBD1. With V trimmed by 8 bases and J by 6 bases, 9 bases remained unmatched. The CDR3 is made up of 14 amino acids. The germline CDR1 and CDR2 sequences are MNHNY and SVGAGI (reference sequence). This CDR3 reads CASGGQGPPQPQHF. The CDR3 nucleotides read TGTGCCAGCGGAGGACAGGGCCCCCCTCAGCCCCAGCATTTT.

This clonotype was observed a handful of times. The chain employs TRBV12-3 or TRBV12-4 and TRBJ2-2; D might be TRBD2 (6 bases). V gave up 6 bases and J gave up 5 bases, with 13 bases separating them. The CDR3 extends over 14 amino acids. The CDR3 sequence: CASRGTRRTGELFF. The CDR3 DNA follows: TGTGCCAGCAGAGGGACTCGAAGGACCGGGGAGCTGTTTTTT.

This clonotype was seen only a few times. The V call is TRBV7-9, the J call TRBJ2-1, with 9 bases aligning to TRBD2. This CDR3 has 13 residues. Germline V gives CDR1 SEHNR, CDR2 FQNEAQ (reference sequence). The V segment lost 5 bases and the J segment 10 bases; nucleotides outside the gene matches: 6. This chain's CDR3 is CASSQRGAREQFF. DNA of the CDR3: TGTGCCAGCAGCCAGCGGGGGGCCCGAGAGCAGTTCTTC. The whole variable domain, remainder taken from reference TRBV7-9 and TRBJ2-1, is DTGVSQNPRHKITKRGQNVTFRCDPISEHNRLYWYRQTLGQGPEFLTYFQNEAQLEKSRLLSDRFSAERPKGSFSTLEIQRTEQGDSAMYLCASSQRGAREQFFGPGTRLTVL.

The genes are TRBV10-1 and TRBJ1-2; D remains ambiguous. This CDR3 is built from 11 residues. The germline gives CDR1 WNHNN, CDR2 SYGVQD (reference sequence). Trimming pared 10 bases from V and 8 bases from J, leaving 14 bases between. The CDR3 DNA is TGCGCCACCATCCCCCTGGCCGGCTACACCTTC. It is translated as CATIPLAGYTF.

This rearrangement joins TRBV4-3 to TRBJ1-2; D perhaps matches TRBD1 (5 bases). The germline gives CDR1 LGHNA, CDR2 YSLEER. V dropped 4 bases and J dropped 11 bases, with 29 bases sitting between them. The length of the CDR3 is 17 residues. For the CDR3, the DNA is TGCGCCAGCAGCCTAGCTGGGGGGAGGCTGCAACCGGTAGGGTACACCTTC. It encodes CASSLAGGRLQPVGYTF.

This clonotype came up many times. This rearrangement joins TRBV5-6 to TRBJ2-1; weak D call: TRBD1 (6 bases). CDR1 and CDR2 from the germline V gene are SGHDT and YYEEEE. The CDR3 is 15 amino acids. V was clipped by 4 bases and J by 6 bases, with 17 bases between them. The CDR3 DNA reads TGTGCCAGCAGCCCACCGGGACATAGACCCAATGAGCAGTTCTTC. Its translation is CASSPPGHRPNEQFF.

In this sample, this clonotype turned up a few times. The rearrangement links TRBV30 to TRBJ1-1; TRBD1 agrees at 8 bases. This CDR3 has 13 amino acids. The germline CDR1 and CDR2 sequences are GTSNPN and SVGIG (reference sequence). Trimming took 5 bases from V and 3 from J; bases not matched to a gene: 5. CDR3: CAWSGTGDTEAFF. The CDR3 DNA is TGTGCCTGGTCCGGGACAGGTGACACTGAAGCTTTCTTT.

The CDR3 here is CASSPLTGRVADTQYF. In DNA form, the CDR3 reads TGCGCCAGCAGCCCATTGACAGGGAGGGTGGCAGATACGCAGTATTTT. The rearrangement joins TRBV5-1 to TRBJ2-3, with D perhaps given as TRBD1 or TRBD2 (7 bases each). V lost 4 bases and J 4 bases, leaving 19 bases between the germline ends. Germline V gene lookup returns CDR1 SGHRS and CDR2 YFSETQ. The CDR3 has 16 amino acids.

The rearrangement joins TRBV3-2 to TRBJ2-7; TRBD1 is the table's D call and was not checked against the DNA. TRBV3-2 is reported as a pseudogene. The CDR3 covers 14 residues. The CDR3 loop is CASSQGPGDYEQYF. CDR3 DNA: TGTGCCAGCAGCCAAGGACCGGGGGACTACGAGCAGTACTTC.

This chain connects TRBV6-1 to TRBJ2-7; 12 bases line up with TRBD2. This CDR3 is built from 15 residues. Germline values: CDR1 MNHNS, CDR2 SASEGT. V gave up 10 bases and J gave up 2 bases; unmatched junction bases: 9. The CDR3 reads CAIRGTSGGTYEQYF. The DNA of the CDR3 is TGTGCCATCCGAGGAACTAGCGGGGGGACCTACGAGCAGTACTTC.

This clonotype was recorded at least ten times. The V and J genes are TRBV6-1 and TRBJ2-7; D not certain. Germline V CDR1 and CDR2: MNHNS, SASEGT. The CDR3 consists of 12 residues. The V end lost 4 bases, the J end lost 6 bases, and 10 bases lay between the germline ends. The CDR3 is CASSAAIGEQYF. CDR3 sequence (DNA): TGTGCCAGCAGTGCCGCCATTGGCGAGCAGTACTTC.

Here the CDR3 DNA reads TGTGCCAGCAGTCCTGCTAGCGGGGGGATGGGGCAGTACTTC. Its protein product is CASSPASGGMGQYF. The V gene is TRBV12-3 or TRBV12-4, the J gene TRBJ2-7; 11 bases match TRBD2. The CDR3 runs to 14 residues. J gave up 9 bases and V 5 bases, and 9 bases lay outside the gene matches.

The gene calls are TRBV12-3 or TRBV12-4 and TRBJ2-7; tentative D call: TRBD2 (6 bases). V dropped 2 bases and J dropped 4 bases, with 9 bases sitting between them. The CDR3 is made up of 13 amino acids. Written as DNA, the CDR3 is TGTGCCAGCAGTTTAATCGGGGGATACGAGCAGTACTTC. Translated, it gives CASSLIGGYEQYF.

This clonotype was observed once. A read error may be the cause here, since a much bigger clone is one base away. Lacking the conserved final phenylalanine or tryptophan, this CDR3 likely reflects a read error. The chain employs TRBV13 and TRBJ2-3, with 11 bases aligning to TRBD2. The V gene end was trimmed by 7 bases and the J gene end by 2 bases; junction bases not matched to a gene: 11. This CDR3 comprises 17 residues. CDR1 is PRHDT and CDR2 is FYEKMQ in the germline V gene (reference sequence). CDR3 sequence (DNA): TGTGCCAGCACCACCCAGACTAGCGGGGACGTCACAGATACGCAGTATTTA. Translation: CASTTQTSGDVTDTQYL.

The gene calls are TRBV12-3 or TRBV12-4 and TRBJ2-2; TRBD2 aligns across 9 bases. The CDR3 has 16 residues. J was trimmed by 4 bases and V by 5 bases; bases with no gene match: 8. As DNA, the CDR3 is TGTGCCAGCAGTCCCCGCGGGGGGGCTGGCACCGGGGAGCTGTTTTTT. Translated: CASSPRGGAGTGELFF.

This clonotype was recorded a few times. The chain couples TRBV14 to TRBJ2-5, with no clear D. Germline CDR1 is SGHDN and CDR2 is FVKESK. Trimming took off 6 bases at V and 0 bases at J, with 8 bases between the two ends. CDR3 length equals 13 residues. This CDR3 reads CASSRHDQETQYF. DNA for the CDR3: TGTGCCAGCAGTCGACACGACCAAGAGACCCAGTACTTC.

In its sample, this clonotype was seen a few times. The rearrangement links TRBV12-3 or TRBV12-4 to TRBJ1-1; D unresolved. V lost 10 bases, J lost 1 base, and 16 bases lay in between. CDR3 size: 14 residues. In nucleotides, the CDR3 is TGTGCCATCAAATCGGGGTGGGGGAACACTGAAGCTTTCTTT. It is translated as CAIKSGWGNTEAFF.

This clonotype was detected only a few times. The gene calls are TRBV7-2 and TRBJ2-3, with TRBD2 identical over 8 bases. The V and J ends lost 5 bases and 2 bases, in that order; junction bases with no gene match: 12. Per germline, CDR1 SGHTA and CDR2 FQGNSA. The CDR3 totals 17 residues. CDR3 loop: CASSPLREAGVTDTQYF. The CDR3 nucleotides read TGTGCCAGCAGCCCTCTGAGGGAAGCGGGGGTCACAGATACGCAGTATTTT.

This clonotype came up a few times. The chain joins TRBV5-6 to TRBJ2-7, with 11 bases that match TRBD1. V gave up 6 bases and J gave up 0 bases; unmatched junction bases: 5. Germline loops: CDR1 SGHDT, CDR2 YYEEEE. The CDR3 is 15 residues long. This CDR3 reads CASTPGTGGSYEQYF. The CDR3 DNA follows: TGTGCCAGCACCCCCGGGACAGGGGGCTCCTACGAGCAGTACTTC.

V and J are TRBV20-1 and TRBJ1-4; 7 bases match TRBD1. This CDR3 is 14 amino acids long. With 4 bases clipped from V and 4 bases from J, the junction kept 6 bases outside the gene matches. Germline CDR1 is DFQATT and CDR2 is SNEGSKA (reference sequence). The CDR3: CSAKSGGDNEKLFF. In DNA form, the CDR3 reads TGCAGTGCTAAATCAGGGGGGGATAATGAAAAACTGTTTTTT.

This clonotype has a handful of counts. The V call is TRBV19, the J call TRBJ2-1; TRBD2 aligns across 12 bases. This CDR3 comprises 13 residues. Germline CDR1 reads LNHDA; CDR2 reads SQIVND (reference sequence). The ends lost 3 bases at V and 13 bases at J; junction bases unmatched: 4. The CDR3 nucleotides are TGTGCCAGTAGTATGACTAGCGGGGGCTTCCAGTTCTTC. The encoded protein is CASSMTSGGFQFF.

The chain couples TRBV18 to TRBJ1-2; no clear D. Trimming removed 6 bases at V and 5 bases at J, with 13 bases between. The CDR3 spans 13 residues. Looked up from germline, CDR1 is KGHSH and CDR2 is LQKENI. CDR3 DNA: TGTGCCAGCTCGGTCGGGGAAGGATATGGCTACACCTTC. It codes for CASSVGEGYGYTF.

The rearrangement joins TRBV7-9 to TRBJ2-7, with D maybe TRBD1 (5 bases). The V and J ends lost 1 base and 2 bases respectively, with 15 bases between them. The CDR3 runs to 16 residues. Germline CDR1 is SEHNR and CDR2 is FQNEAQ (reference sequence). CDR3 coding DNA: TGTGCCAGCAGCTTAGTGCAGGCAGGGAAGACCTACGAGCAGTACTTC. Its protein product is CASSLVQAGKTYEQYF.

This clonotype was found a few times. The chain employs TRBV10-3 and TRBJ2-1; TRBD2 matches 7 bases. Trimming removed 10 bases from V and 9 bases from J; junction bases left unmatched: 15. This CDR3 contains 14 residues. Germline lookup yields CDR1 ENHRY and CDR2 SYGVKD. The CDR3 coding sequence is TGTGCCACCGCCCAAAATCTAGCGGAGGGTGAGCAGTTCTTC. Its protein product is CATAQNLAEGEQFF.

In its sample, this clonotype was seen many times. The J gene is TRBJ2-3, the V gene TRBV2; TRBD2 aligns across 14 bases. CDR3 length: 18 residues. V gave up 7 bases and J gave up 0 bases; unmatched junction bases: 9. Germline CDR1 is SNHLY and CDR2 is FYNNEI. CDR3 residues: CASTHGTSGGDSTDTQYF. CDR3 in DNA: TGTGCCAGCACCCACGGGACTAGCGGGGGCGATAGCACAGATACGCAGTATTTT.